This TCR beta chain originates from a study of T-cell memory formation after mild COVID-19. Overall study findings and caveats: Later expanders leaned toward CD4+, whereas clones contracting from day 15 to 85 were balanced CD4/CD8.

V lost 0 bases and J 12 bases, leaving 12 bases between the germline ends. CDR1 is LGHNA and CDR2 is YSLEER in the germline V gene. The CDR3 sequence is 13 residues long. In this sample, this clonotype turned up a few times. Its antigen remains unidentified. TCRdb independently ran MiXCR on the 5' RACE reads; one entry per CDR3 protein. This table has roughly 250,000 distinct CDR3 sequences, about a sixth appearing once. The chain joins TRBV4-3 to TRBJ2-1; D unclear. The receptor was derived from a man aged 18-30 years who had mild COVID-19 (a few samples of this study predate the infection). Cell type and time point are not known. Sequencing was performed on PBMCs or a T cell subset sorted from them (not recorded which). The CDR3 nucleotides are TGCGCCAGCAGCCAAGAGGGTAGGCCCGGGCAGTTCTTC. Protein product: CASSQEGRPGQFF.